This T cell receptor beta chain was retrieved from a study of T cell repertoires in cytomegalovirus infection. Study background: CMV infection plus the matching HLA type was flagged by public TCR beta signatures. General observations from the study: HLA-C-restricted CMV-specific TCR beta clonotypes were dominant in the ex vivo response. Based on cumulative public TCR beta family frequency, carriers of CMV plus the relevant HLA were identified.

TCRdb analysed the reads with MiXCR anew, one entry per CDR3 protein. In the table there are approximately 250,000 distinct CDR3 sequences, 6.5% of which are singletons. In its sample, this clonotype was seen many times. Its antigen is undetermined. Per the germline V gene, CDR1 is MNHEY and CDR2 is SVGAGI. Trimming removed 2 bases at V and 10 bases at J, with 11 bases between. This CDR3 is 12 amino acids long. This sequence joins TRBV6-5 and TRBJ1-2; tentatively, D is TRBD1 (5 bases). This sequence originates from a human donor in good health (CMV status not recorded). Some clones in this sample may be carry-over from other donors' samples. The sequenced sample consisted of PBMCs. The CDR3 coding sequence is TGTGCCAGCAGTTACGTCGGAGGGGACTACACCTTC. Its protein is CASSYVGGDYTF.